This T cell receptor (beta chain) was captured by sequencing in a study of blood T cell repertoires in COVID-19. Study summary: T cells, B-cell-depleted T cells, or PBMCs provided the cDNA or gDNA that served as material.

The CDR3 is made up of 13 amino acids. V shed 7 bases, J shed 6 bases, and the junction held 6 bases outside the gene matches. Germline CDR1 and CDR2: SEHNR and FQNEAQ (reference sequence). As handled by the study authors: Amplified reference gene primers provided the basis for estimating nucleated cell counts. The assay was immunoSEQ multiplex PCR, and TCRdb's table has in-frame clones only and misses some. The V and J calls and clone size were taken over from that table, and D and trimming were inferred from the DNA. The table lists 15,000 to 17,000 clones, 82% of them singletons, with about 23% in the top ten.

This TCR was sampled from an elderly man with active or convalescent COVID-19. The V gene is TRBV7-9, the J gene TRBJ2-7; TRBD1 agrees at 10 bases. Source material: peripheral blood. In DNA form, the CDR3 reads TGTGCCAGCACGGACAGGGGGACCCGCGAGCAGTACTTC. Its translation is CASTDRGTREQYF.